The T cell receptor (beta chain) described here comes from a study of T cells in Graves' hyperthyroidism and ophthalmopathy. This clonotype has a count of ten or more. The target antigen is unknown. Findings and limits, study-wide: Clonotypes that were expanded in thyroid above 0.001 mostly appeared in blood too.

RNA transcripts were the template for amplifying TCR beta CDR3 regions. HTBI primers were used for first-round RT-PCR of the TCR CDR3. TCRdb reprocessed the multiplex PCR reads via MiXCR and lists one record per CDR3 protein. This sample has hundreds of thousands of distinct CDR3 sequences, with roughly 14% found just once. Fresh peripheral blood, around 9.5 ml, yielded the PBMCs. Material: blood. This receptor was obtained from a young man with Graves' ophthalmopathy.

The CDR3 DNA follows: TGTGCCAGCAGGCTACAGGGGTGGGACACTGAAGCTTTCTTT. This gives the protein CASRLQGWDTEAFF. The rearrangement uses TRBV6-1 and TRBJ1-1; TRBD1 matches 7 bases. V lost 6 bases, J lost 3 bases, and 7 bases stayed unmatched. The CDR3 sequence is 14 residues long. Per germline, CDR1 MNHNS and CDR2 SASEGT.